The source of this T cell receptor beta chain is a study of shared clonotypes between healthy human individuals. Only in-frame clones appear in the TCRdb table, and some are missing; sequencing was by immunoSEQ multiplex PCR. The data hold about 1.1 million clones, with approximately 80% observed a single time. A note on this clone: Its antigen is undetermined.

Study-wide results and caveats: A generally larger estimated richness was seen in naive subsets than in memory subsets.

V was pared by 1 base and J by 4 bases, with 8 bases between. Germline V gene data show CDR1 as SGHDT and CDR2 as YYEEEE. The CDR3 totals 13 residues. The rearrangement uses TRBV5-6 and TRBJ1-1; TRBD1 might be the D (6 bases). Sequencing was performed on memory CD4+ T cells from PBMCs. Subset of the sample: CD45RA-negative fraction. The receptor comes from a man younger than 30 in good health. Some clones in this sample may be carry-over from other donors' samples. This CDR3 is CASSLNRATEAFF. The DNA for the CDR3 is TGTGCCAGCAGCTTGAACAGGGCCACTGAAGCTTTCTTT.